These T cell receptor beta chains were read from a single sample in a study of vaccination and CD4 T cells after COVID-19. TCRdb fed the PCR reads into MiXCR, producing one record per CDR3 protein. The data hold about 21,000 distinct CDR3 sequences, with 67% observed a single time. These receptors' targets are unknown. Sequenced input: CD4+ T cells from blood, cultured in vitro. The receptors originated from a human donor who had recovered from COVID-19. CDR3s include the opening cysteine and the closing phenylalanine or tryptophan. Expanded clones get a size class; other rows say once, few or many, or leave the size out.

CDR3 protein,J gene,clone size,V gene
CAIKRQGWDTEAFF,TRBJ1-1,few,TRBV10-3
CASTRDNKETQYF,TRBJ2-5,NA,TRBV2
CASSQGAFGPQHF,TRBJ1-5,NA,TRBV4-3
CASSTSTGMGEKLFF,TRBJ1-4,NA,TRBV7-8
CASIMTVGYGYTF,TRBJ1-2,NA,TRBV6-1
CASSYSRKGDIQYF,TRBJ2-4,NA,TRBV6-5
CASSRSRGQETQYF,TRBJ2-5,NA,TRBV19
CASSSWGAGETQYF,TRBJ2-5,few,TRBV4-3
CASTGRGRTDTQYF,TRBJ2-3,NA,TRBV19
CASSGGLGDSNQPQHF,TRBJ1-5,few,TRBV7-6
CASSDPLGRETQYF,TRBJ2-5,NA,TRBV25-1
CSARRGFDGYTF,TRBJ1-2,few,TRBV20-1
CASSHTGPVNTEAFF,TRBJ1-1,once,TRBV7-2
CASSYFAGDTEAFF,TRBJ1-1,once,TRBV6-5
CSARGTDRGLNTEAFF,TRBJ1-1,few,TRBV20-1
CASSVQGFNGEAFF,TRBJ1-1,NA,TRBV5-1
CSARGPTQETQYF,TRBJ2-5,NA,TRBV20-1
CALRYFDGYTF,TRBJ1-2,NA,TRBV28
CASGKDGLANEKLFF,TRBJ1-4,NA,TRBV27
CSVLQRRSGSGGGNSPLHF,TRBJ1-6,NA,TRBV29-1
CASRQNPSGAYNEQFF,TRBJ2-1,NA,TRBV4-1
CASSNRGQGTMQPQHF,TRBJ1-5,NA,TRBV19
CASSAPLAGYNEQFF,TRBJ2-1,NA,TRBV6-1
CASSRSTGELFF,TRBJ2-2,NA,TRBV6-2/TRBV6-3
CASSHPGLGQADRPKFMNTEAFF,TRBJ1-1,NA,TRBV23-1
CATGIRGATDTQYF,TRBJ2-3,NA,TRBV27
CSARTSGSTETQYF,TRBJ2-5,NA,TRBV20-1
CASSFDPGNYGYTF,TRBJ1-2,NA,TRBV12-3/TRBV12-4
CSARVSRMGQPQHF,TRBJ1-5,few,TRBV20-1
CSASLRGWAGELFF,TRBJ2-2,NA,TRBV20-1
CASSKQGWNYGYTF,TRBJ1-2,NA,TRBV6-1
CANSLKTSQPQHF,TRBJ1-5,NA,TRBV6-5
CSAASGTTLGEQYF,TRBJ2-7,NA,TRBV20-1
CSGQIAGSGSGNTIYF,TRBJ1-3,NA,TRBV20-1
CASSESGQGASNEKPFF,TRBJ1-4,NA,TRBV25-1
CSATPRRGVLFNEQFF,TRBJ2-1,NA,TRBV20-1
CASRDGQINYGYTF,TRBJ1-2,NA,TRBV6-1
CASSFSLAGSSSYEQYF,TRBJ2-7,NA,TRBV28
CASSRGAGRGTEAFF,TRBJ1-1,NA,TRBV7-6
CSAYPSGRLNTQYF,TRBJ2-3,few,TRBV20-1
CASSFWTGQLQPQHF,TRBJ1-5,NA,TRBV7-2
CASSLATDPNTEAFF,TRBJ1-1,NA,TRBV5-1
CSAGRTYEQYF,TRBJ2-7,NA,TRBV29-1
CASSLGTSGRRGETQYF,TRBJ2-5,NA,TRBV5-4
CSARERPGLNSPLHF,TRBJ1-6,few,TRBV20-1
CASTFRDSGANVLTF,TRBJ2-6,NA,TRBV19
CASSSGPNTEAFF,TRBJ1-1,NA,TRBV6-5
CASSPSRTSGVTDTQYF,TRBJ2-3,NA,TRBV12-3/TRBV12-4
CASSQLAGALNGELFF,TRBJ2-2,once,TRBV7-9
CSASGTPANTGELFF,TRBJ2-2,NA,TRBV20-1
CASSYSAHRDRGYTF,TRBJ1-2,few,TRBV6-7